The T cell receptor (beta chain) described here comes from a study of chemoradiotherapy in HPV16-positive cancers. Study findings and constraints: HPV-specific T cells were functionally defined from only two HPV16-positive patients.

This clone was detected only a few times. The antigen remains unidentified. V lost 4 bases and J 2 bases, leaving 13 bases between the germline ends. The CDR3 loop spans 14 amino acids. CDR1 is SGHRS and CDR2 is YFSETQ in the germline V gene. The data were produced by immunoSEQ multiplex PCR, yet TCRdb's version contains in-frame clones alone and is incomplete. The table includes around 30,000 clones, approximately 90% detected once. The genes are TRBV5-1 and TRBJ2-7, with no clear D. Here the sequenced sample was blood, taken from a patient who underwent chemoradiotherapy. The TCR originated in a human donor with HPV-associated anogenital cancer. The DNA of the CDR3 is TGCGCCAGCAGCCTCGAAGGACGGCCCTACGAGCAGTACTTC. It encodes CASSLEGRPYEQYF.